This T cell receptor (beta chain) was recovered during a study of Graves' ophthalmopathy and Graves' hyperthyroidism. Points from the study as a whole: Most clonotypes expanded in thyroid above 0.001 frequency were present in blood too.

The ends were cut back, 11 bases at V and 3 bases at J, with 7 bases in the middle. CDR1 MNHEY and CDR2 SVGAGI come from the germline V gene. The CDR3 covers 11 residues. The table lists this clonotype with many counts. Antigen specificity is unknown. Amplifying from RNA transcripts, the study obtained TCR beta CDR3 regions. Second-round multiplex PCR came after a first-round RT-PCR that employed HTBI primers. TCRdb reprocessed the multiplex PCR reads with MiXCR, giving one entry per CDR3 protein. The sample includes approximately 210,000 distinct CDR3 sequences, 29% seen only once; the top ten take around 10%.

The clonotype comes from a man in his fifties with Graves' ophthalmopathy. Sequencing input: peripheral blood. This rearrangement joins TRBV6-5 to TRBJ1-4; D is undetermined. CDR3 protein: CAVPSNEKLFF. The DNA for the CDR3 is TGTGCCGTACCGTCTAATGAAAAACTGTTTTTT.